Each of the 27 T cell receptor beta chains below was sequenced from the same sample in a study of T-cell memory formation after mild COVID-19. Each CDR3 protein gets one entry after TCRdb re-called the 5' RACE reads with MiXCR. In the table there are 350,000 or so distinct CDR3 sequences, under 25% of which are singletons. Sequencing was carried out using PBMCs or a T cell subset sorted from them (not recorded which). The receptors were sampled from an adult woman who had mild COVID-19 (a few samples of this study predate the infection). Cell type and time point are not known.

The CDR3 DNA reads as TGTGCCAGCAGCCAAGAAGGCAGGGTCGTGGACTATGGCTACACCTTC. This codes for CASSQEGRVVDYGYTF. The chain has TRBV3-1 and TRBJ1-2; maybe TRBD1 (5 bases). Germline V gene lookup returns CDR1 LGHDT and CDR2 YNNKEL (reference sequence). V was clipped by 0 bases and J by 3 bases, with 14 bases between them. The CDR3 length is 16 residues.

This clonotype is a singleton in its sample. The V and J genes are TRBV5-1 and TRBJ2-1; D might be TRBD2 (7 bases). Trimming took 4 bases from V and 4 from J, leaving 18 bases between them. The CDR3 spans 16 residues. Looked up from germline, CDR1 is SGHRS and CDR2 is YFSETQ. This CDR3 is CASSQDRGGDYNEQFF. CDR3 in DNA: TGCGCCAGCAGCCAAGATAGAGGGGGGGATTACAATGAGCAGTTCTTC. Complete variable domain (other parts from reference TRBV5-1 and TRBJ2-1): KAGVTQTPRYLIKTRGQQVTLSCSPISGHRSVSWYQQTPGQGLQFLFEYFSETQRNKGNFPGRFSGRQFSNSRSEMNVSTLELGDSALYLCASSQDRGGDYNEQFFGPGTRLTVL.

The V call is TRBV6-5, the J call TRBJ2-7; D could derive from TRBD1 or TRBD2 (5 bases each). This CDR3 spans 14 amino acids. The germline V gene has CDR1 MNHEY and CDR2 SVGAGI. With 0 bases removed from V and 6 bases from J, the gap between germline ends came to 12 bases. The CDR3 is CASSYSKGAGEQYF. CDR3 DNA: TGTGCCAGCAGTTACTCGAAAGGGGCGGGCGAGCAGTACTTC.

This clonotype came up a few times. The chain carries TRBV28 and TRBJ2-7; 7 nucleotides match TRBD1. The germline V gene encodes CDR1 MDHEN and CDR2 SYDVKM. V gave up 4 bases and J gave up 2 bases; unmatched junction bases: 8. The CDR3 contains 15 residues. CDR3 sequence (DNA): TGTGCCAGCAGTTCGGCCGGGACAGACCCCTACGAGCAGTACTTC. It encodes CASSSAGTDPYEQYF.

This chain connects TRBV25-1 to TRBJ2-1, with 12 nucleotides matching TRBD2. Trimming at V came to 8 bases and at J to 10 bases, leaving 9 bases not matched to a gene. The CDR3 consists of 14 residues. Germline V gene data show CDR1 as MGHDK and CDR2 as SYGVNS. The CDR3 sequence is CASSGLAGPIEQFF. The CDR3 DNA is TGTGCCAGCTCGGGACTAGCGGGCCCGATCGAGCAGTTCTTC.

V usage is TRBV24-1 and J usage is TRBJ2-1; TRBD1 is a possible D gene (5 bases). Trimming left V 5 bases short and J 3 bases short, with 13 bases between. CDR1 is KGHDR and CDR2 is SFDVKD in the germline V gene. The CDR3 has 15 amino acids. Written as DNA, the CDR3 is TGTGCCACCAGTGGATGGCAGGGCGACTACAATGAGCAGTTCTTC. Amino acid sequence: CATSGWQGDYNEQFF.

This clonotype was detected ten times or more. V is TRBV12-3 or TRBV12-4 and J is TRBJ2-3; D call uncertain. Trimming pared 6 bases from V and 1 base from J, leaving 5 bases between. The CDR3 covers 12 residues. This CDR3 is CASRRGTDTQYF. As DNA, the CDR3 is TGTGCCAGCAGAAGAGGCACAGATACGCAGTATTTT.

The V call is TRBV7-9, the J call TRBJ2-5, with a possible D match to TRBD2 (5 bases). The CDR3 length is 12 residues. Germline V lookup: CDR1 SEHNR, CDR2 FQNEAQ (reference sequence). V dropped 5 bases and J dropped 4 bases, with 8 bases sitting between them. DNA of the CDR3: TGTGCCAGCAGCCCCGCGGGAGAGACCCAGTACTTC. As protein: CASSPAGETQYF.

Only a few counts were recorded for this clonotype. The V gene is TRBV7-9, the J gene TRBJ2-5, with 11 bases matching TRBD2. Germline V lookup: CDR1 SEHNR, CDR2 FQNEAQ (reference sequence). The ends lost 1 base at V and 3 bases at J; junction bases unmatched: 4. The CDR3 contains 16 residues. CDR3 in DNA: TGTGCCAGCAGCTTAGTCCCACTAGCGGGAGAAGAGACCCAGTACTTC. Residues: CASSLVPLAGEETQYF.

The genes are TRBV12-3 or TRBV12-4 and TRBJ1-1; D gene unclear. The length of the CDR3 is 12 residues. The V gene lost 2 bases and the J gene lost 11 bases, with 12 bases spanning the gap. The CDR3 reads CASSLSVGDAFF. CDR3 DNA sequence: TGTGCCAGCAGTTTATCGGTCGGGGATGCTTTCTTT.

V is TRBV5-1 and J is TRBJ2-5, with no clear D. V dropped 2 bases and J dropped 5 bases, with 13 bases sitting between them. This CDR3 is 14 amino acids long. CDR1 SGHRS and CDR2 YFSETQ come from the germline V gene. CDR3 protein: CASSFEGFGETQYF. CDR3 nucleotides: TGCGCCAGCAGCTTTGAAGGGTTCGGGGAGACCCAGTACTTC.

The rearrangement links TRBV11-2 to TRBJ2-2; TRBD2 agrees at 11 bases. CDR3 length: 15 amino acids. V lost 5 bases, J lost 6 bases, and 5 bases stayed unmatched. Per the germline V gene, CDR1 is SGHAT and CDR2 is FQNNGV. The CDR3 DNA is TGTGCCAGCAGCGGCGAGGGACTAGCGGCCGGGGAGCTGTTTTTT. Residues: CASSGEGLAAGELFF.

This rearrangement joins TRBV27 to TRBJ2-1; TRBD2 agrees at 16 bases. J lost 7 bases, V lost 5 bases, and 5 bases had no gene match. The CDR3 spans 16 residues. In germline, CDR1 is MNHEY, CDR2 SMNVEV (reference sequence). The CDR3 region is CASSQGTSGRGNEQFF. The CDR3 DNA follows: TGTGCCAGCAGTCAAGGGACTAGCGGGAGGGGGAATGAGCAGTTCTTC.

The sample holds a few counts of this clonotype. The chain links TRBV7-7 to TRBJ2-7; D is possibly TRBD1 or TRBD2 (6 bases each). The CDR3 length is 15 residues. CDR1 and CDR2 (germline): SSHAT, FNYEAQ (reference sequence). V lost 1 base and J lost 2, with 12 bases in between. CDR3 protein: CASSLGRGSPYEQYF. In nucleotides, the CDR3 is TGTGCCAGCAGCTTAGGGAGGGGGAGTCCCTACGAGCAGTACTTC.

Ten or more counts support this clonotype. The chain couples TRBV7-2 to TRBJ1-1; D unclear. The CDR3 spans 12 residues. Trimming removed 1 base from V and 6 bases from J, with 6 bases in between. Germline CDR1 is SGHTA and CDR2 is FQGNSA. The CDR3 here is CASSLVVAEAFF. As DNA, the CDR3 is TGTGCCAGCAGCTTAGTGGTCGCTGAAGCTTTCTTT.

This clonotype was seen only a few times. The gene calls are TRBV7-2 and TRBJ2-7, with 12 bases lining up with TRBD2. V shed 4 bases, J shed 3 bases, and the junction held 4 bases outside the gene matches. Germline V lookup: CDR1 SGHTA, CDR2 FQGNSA. The CDR3 consists of 15 residues. This CDR3 reads CASSWTTSGSYEQYF. In DNA, the CDR3 is TGTGCCAGCAGCTGGACGACTAGCGGGAGCTACGAGCAGTACTTC.

Only one count was recorded for this clonotype. The genes are TRBV12-3 or TRBV12-4 and TRBJ2-5; 7 bases map to TRBD2. The CDR3 loop spans 15 amino acids. With V trimmed by 5 bases and J by 1 base, 7 bases remained unmatched. The CDR3 protein is CASSPRGGGQETQYF. The DNA for the CDR3 is TGTGCCAGCAGTCCCCGTGGCGGGGGCCAAGAGACCCAGTACTTC.

This chain joins TRBV3-1 and TRBJ2-7, with a tentative D call TRBD2 (5 bases). CDR1 is LGHDT, CDR2 YNNKEL, per germline (reference sequence). V was pared by 4 bases and J by 6 bases, with 16 bases between. CDR3 length: 14 residues. CDR3: CASSPPSGSAEQYF. In DNA, the CDR3 is TGTGCCAGCAGCCCCCCATCGGGGTCCGCCGAGCAGTACTTC.

CDR3 in DNA: TGTGCCAGCAGTTTAACCTTCCCGACCCCCATTGGGGGAGAGACCCAGTACTTC. Translated: CASSLTFPTPIGGETQYF. The chain joins TRBV12-3 or TRBV12-4 to TRBJ2-5; D may be TRBD1 or TRBD2 (5 bases each). CDR3 length: 18 amino acids. The V end lost 2 bases, the J end lost 4 bases, and 23 bases lay between the germline ends.

CDR3 in DNA: TGTGCCAGCAGCCAAGATCTTAAAAAAGGGGATACGCAGTATTTT. Amino acids: CASSQDLKKGDTQYF. The gene calls are TRBV3-1 and TRBJ2-3; D remains unclear. The CDR3 consists of 15 residues. Looked up from germline, CDR1 is LGHDT and CDR2 is YNNKEL (reference sequence). V lost 0 bases to trimming and J lost 6 bases, with 13 bases between them.

V and J are TRBV3-1 and TRBJ2-7; possibly TRBD1 for D (6 bases). Looked up from germline, CDR1 is LGHDT and CDR2 is YNNKEL (reference sequence). The germline V and J ends were trimmed by 1 base and 2 bases, with 12 bases remaining between them. This CDR3 comprises 15 residues. CDR3 in amino acids: CASSQAGEGAYEQYF. In DNA form, the CDR3 reads TGTGCCAGCAGCCAAGCCGGAGAGGGGGCCTACGAGCAGTACTTC.

This clonotype occurred a few times. The V gene is TRBV18, the J gene TRBJ2-3, with a possible D match to TRBD1 (6 bases). The CDR3 runs to 14 residues. The V end was cut by 3 bases, the J end by 3 bases, with 10 bases between. Germline CDR1 reads KGHSH; CDR2 reads LQKENI. CDR3 residues: CASSPSQGTDTQYF. The CDR3 DNA follows: TGTGCCAGCTCACCTTCACAGGGAACAGATACGCAGTATTTT.

The chain couples TRBV7-2 to TRBJ2-7; D is unresolved. The CDR3 extends over 13 amino acids. The V gene's germline CDR1 is SGHTA and CDR2 FQGNSA. The V end lost 4 bases, the J end lost 3 bases, and 10 bases lay between the germline ends. CDR3 nucleotides: TGTGCCAGCAGCTCCCAATGGGGCTACGAGCAGTACTTC. Protein sequence: CASSSQWGYEQYF.

This clonotype was observed a few times. The rearrangement links TRBV20-1 to TRBJ2-3; 9 bases map to TRBD2. Germline V gene sequence: CDR1 DFQATT, CDR2 SNEGSKA (reference sequence). V trimming: 4 bases; J trimming: 3 bases; junction bases outside the gene matches: 8. The CDR3 is 15 amino acids. Here the CDR3 reads CSATGREGRTDTQYF. As DNA, the CDR3 is TGCAGTGCTACGGGGCGGGAGGGTAGAACAGATACGCAGTATTTT.

This CDR3 is CASTRSGTDTQYF. The CDR3 nucleotides read TGTGCCAGCACCAGGTCTGGGACAGATACGCAGTATTTT. V usage is TRBV6-6 and J usage is TRBJ2-3; D is unresolved. Per the germline V gene, CDR1 is MNHNY and CDR2 is SVGAGI (reference sequence). The CDR3 spans 13 residues. Trimming left V 7 bases short and J 3 bases short, with 11 bases between.

The chain recombines TRBV6-4 with TRBJ2-2; D remains unclear. Germline CDR1 is MRHNA and CDR2 is SNTAGT. The V and J ends lost 6 bases and 3 bases respectively, with 8 bases between them. The CDR3 runs to 13 residues. The CDR3 region has the DNA TGTGCCAGCAGAGCGACGTACACCGGGGAGCTGTTTTTT. Protein: CASRATYTGELFF.

At least ten counts were recorded for this clonotype. The chain has TRBV4-3 and TRBJ2-7; perhaps TRBD1 as D (5 bases). V was clipped by 4 bases and J by 7 bases, with 17 bases between them. CDR1 and CDR2 from the germline V gene are LGHNA and YSLEER. There are 14 residues in the CDR3. The CDR3 region is CASSPYPGDSEQYF. The DNA of the CDR3 is TGCGCCAGCAGCCCATACCCCGGAGACAGTGAGCAGTACTTC.